This T cell receptor (beta chain) derives from a study of cytomegalovirus exposure and HLA in healthy donors. CDR3 length equals 12 residues. The V end was cut by 1 base, the J end by 6 bases, with 9 bases between. The germline V gene encodes CDR1 GTSNPN and CDR2 SVGIG (reference sequence). The table came from immunoSEQ multiplex PCR; TCRdb's copy has only in-frame clones and leaves some out. Of more than 140,000 clones in the sample, roughly 91% were seen once. The sequencing input was PBMCs. The chain links TRBV30 to TRBJ1-2; no definite D call. This sequence was found in a woman aged 18-29 years in good health and CMV-seropositive. The CDR3 nucleotides are TGTGCCTGGAGTGCCCCCGAGAATGGCTACACCTTC. Translating it yields CAWSAPENGYTF.